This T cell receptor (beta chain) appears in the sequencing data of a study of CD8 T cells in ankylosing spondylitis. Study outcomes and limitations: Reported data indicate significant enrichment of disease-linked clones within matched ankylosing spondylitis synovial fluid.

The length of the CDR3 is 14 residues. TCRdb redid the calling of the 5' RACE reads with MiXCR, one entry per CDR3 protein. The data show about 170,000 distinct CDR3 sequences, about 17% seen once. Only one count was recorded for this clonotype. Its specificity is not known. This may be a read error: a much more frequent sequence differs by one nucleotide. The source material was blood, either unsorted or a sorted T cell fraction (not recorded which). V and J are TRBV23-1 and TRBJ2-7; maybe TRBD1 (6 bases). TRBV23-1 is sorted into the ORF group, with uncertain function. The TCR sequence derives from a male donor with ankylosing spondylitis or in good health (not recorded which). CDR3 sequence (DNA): TGCGCCAGCCTTCATCGACAGGCCCACTACGGGCAGTACTTC. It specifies CASLHRQAHYGQYF.